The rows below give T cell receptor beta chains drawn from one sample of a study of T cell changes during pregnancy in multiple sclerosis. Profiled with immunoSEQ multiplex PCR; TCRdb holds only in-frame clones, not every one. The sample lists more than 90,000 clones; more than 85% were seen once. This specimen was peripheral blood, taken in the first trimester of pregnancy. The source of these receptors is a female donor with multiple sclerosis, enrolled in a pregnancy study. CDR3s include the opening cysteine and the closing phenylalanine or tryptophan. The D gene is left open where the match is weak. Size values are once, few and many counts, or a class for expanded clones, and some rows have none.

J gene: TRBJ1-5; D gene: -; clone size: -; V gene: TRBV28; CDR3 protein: CASSRSRGGNDFNQPQHF; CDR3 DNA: TGTGCCAGCAGTCGCAGTAGGGGGGGCAACGATTTCAATCAGCCCCAGCATTTT
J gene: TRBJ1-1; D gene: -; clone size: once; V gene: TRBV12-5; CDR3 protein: CASGLGRYTEAFF; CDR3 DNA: TGTGCTAGTGGTCTAGGGAGATACACTGAAGCTTTCTTT
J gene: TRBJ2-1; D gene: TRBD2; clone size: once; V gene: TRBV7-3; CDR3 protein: CASSLGLAGTDEQFF; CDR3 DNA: TGTGCCAGCAGCTTGGGACTAGCGGGAACAGATGAGCAGTTCTTC
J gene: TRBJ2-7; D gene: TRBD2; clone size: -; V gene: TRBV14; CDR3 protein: CASSQLGTGGFYEQYF; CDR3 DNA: TGTGCCAGCAGCCAACTCGGTACGGGGGGATTCTACGAGCAGTACTTC
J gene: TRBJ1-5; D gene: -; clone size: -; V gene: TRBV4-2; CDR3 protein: CASSQGIGQTNQPQHF; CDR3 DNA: TGTGCCAGCAGCCAAGGAATTGGTCAGACTAATCAGCCCCAGCATTTT
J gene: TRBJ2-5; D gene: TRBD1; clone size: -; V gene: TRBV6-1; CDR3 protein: CASRDRYGETQYF; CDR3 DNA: TGTGCCAGCAGGGACAGGTATGGGGAGACCCAGTACTTC
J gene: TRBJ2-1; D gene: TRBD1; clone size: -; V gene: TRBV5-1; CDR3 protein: CASSWGDRGNEQFF; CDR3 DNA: TGCGCCAGCAGCTGGGGGGACAGGGGCAATGAGCAGTTCTTC
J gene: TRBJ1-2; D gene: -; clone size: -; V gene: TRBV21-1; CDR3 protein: CASSKPGHENYGYTF; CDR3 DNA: TGTGCCAGCAGCAAACCGGGACACGAGAACTATGGCTACACCTTC
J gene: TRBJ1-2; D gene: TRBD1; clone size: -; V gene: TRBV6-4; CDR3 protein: CASSAVRQGKHYGYTF; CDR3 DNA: TGTGCCAGCAGCGCAGTGCGACAGGGAAAACACTATGGCTACACCTTC
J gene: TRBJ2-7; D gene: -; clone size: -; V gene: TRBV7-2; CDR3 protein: CASSLSAGEQYF; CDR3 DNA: TGTGCCAGCAGCTTATCCGCAGGGGAGCAGTACTTC
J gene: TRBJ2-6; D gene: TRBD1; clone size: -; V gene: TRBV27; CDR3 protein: CASSLKGQRLSGANVLTF; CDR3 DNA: TGTGCCAGCAGTTTAAAGGGACAGAGACTCTCTGGGGCCAACGTCCTGACTTTC
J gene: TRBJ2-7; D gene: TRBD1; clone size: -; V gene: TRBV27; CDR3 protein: CASSPSGTGWYEQYF; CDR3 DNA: TGTGCCAGCAGTCCTTCCGGGACAGGGTGGTACGAGCAGTACTTC
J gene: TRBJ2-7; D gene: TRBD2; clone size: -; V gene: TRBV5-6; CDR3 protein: CASSPRGGYPYEQYF; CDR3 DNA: TGTGCCAGCAGCCCCCGGGGGGGGTACCCCTACGAGCAGTACTTC
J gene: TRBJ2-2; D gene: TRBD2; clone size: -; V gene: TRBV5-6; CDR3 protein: CASSLELAGTHCTGELFF; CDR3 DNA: TGTGCCAGCAGCTTGGAGCTAGCGGGTACCCATTGCACCGGGGAGCTGTTTTTT
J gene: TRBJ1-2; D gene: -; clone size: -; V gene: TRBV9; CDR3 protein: CASFGGYGYTF; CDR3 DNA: TGTGCCAGCTTCGGGGGGTATGGCTACACCTTC
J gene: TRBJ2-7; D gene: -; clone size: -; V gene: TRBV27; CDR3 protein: CASSLSIGYEQYF; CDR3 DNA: TGTGCCAGCAGTTTATCGATCGGCTACGAGCAGTACTTC
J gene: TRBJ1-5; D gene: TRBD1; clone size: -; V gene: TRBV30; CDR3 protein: CAWSVQGDQPQHF; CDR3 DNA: TGTGCCTGGAGTGTACAGGGGGATCAGCCCCAGCATTTT
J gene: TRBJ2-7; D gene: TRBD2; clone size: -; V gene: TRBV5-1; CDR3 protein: CASSLERDVNDEQYF; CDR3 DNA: TGCGCCAGCAGCTTGGAGCGGGACGTGAACGACGAGCAGTACTTC
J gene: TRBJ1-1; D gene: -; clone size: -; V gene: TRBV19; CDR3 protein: CASSIDPSTYTEAFF; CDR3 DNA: TGTGCCAGTAGTATAGATCCTAGTACGTACACTGAAGCTTTCTTT
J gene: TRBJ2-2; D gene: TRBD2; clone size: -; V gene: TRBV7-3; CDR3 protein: CASSFSGTGELFF; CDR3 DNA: TGTGCCAGCAGCTTTAGCGGGACCGGGGAGCTGTTTTTT
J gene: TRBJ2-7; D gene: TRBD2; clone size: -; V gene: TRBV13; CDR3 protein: CASSPGLAVNEQYF; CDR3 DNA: TGTGCCAGCAGCCCGGGACTAGCGGTTAACGAGCAGTACTTC
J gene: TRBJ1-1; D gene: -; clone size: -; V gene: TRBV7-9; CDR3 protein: CASSLKTAGAEAFF; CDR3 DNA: TGTGCCAGCAGCTTAAAAACCGCGGGTGCTGAAGCTTTCTTT
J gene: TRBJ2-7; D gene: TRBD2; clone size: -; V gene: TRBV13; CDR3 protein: CASSLGGLAGDEQYF; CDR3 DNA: TGTGCCAGCAGCTTAGGGGGACTAGCGGGAGACGAGCAGTACTTC
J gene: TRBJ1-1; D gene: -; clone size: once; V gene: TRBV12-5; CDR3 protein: CASVRGGENTEAFF; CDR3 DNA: TGTGCTAGTGTACGCGGGGGGGAGAACACTGAAGCTTTCTTT
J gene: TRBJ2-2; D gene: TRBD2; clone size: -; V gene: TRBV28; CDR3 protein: CASSEPGTSVLELFF; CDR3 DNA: TGTGCCAGCAGCGAACCCGGGACTAGCGTCTTGGAGCTGTTTTTT
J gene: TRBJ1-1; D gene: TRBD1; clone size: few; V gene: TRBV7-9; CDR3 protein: CASSPDRVMNTEAFF; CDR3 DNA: TGTGCCAGCAGCCCGGACAGGGTAATGAACACTGAAGCTTTCTTT
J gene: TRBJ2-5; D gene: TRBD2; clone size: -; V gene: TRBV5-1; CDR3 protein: CASSWFIAGEGETQYF; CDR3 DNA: TGCGCCAGCAGCTGGTTCATAGCGGGAGAGGGAGAGACCCAGTACTTC
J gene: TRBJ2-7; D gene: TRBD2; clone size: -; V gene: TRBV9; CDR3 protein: CASSPAGKGNEQYF; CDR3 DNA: TGTGCCAGCAGCCCAGCGGGAAAGGGGAACGAGCAGTACTTC
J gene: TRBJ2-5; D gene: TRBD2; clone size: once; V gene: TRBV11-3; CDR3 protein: CASSLGTSVTVGETQYF; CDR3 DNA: TGTGCCAGCAGTTTAGGGACTAGCGTGACTGTCGGAGAGACCCAGTACTTC
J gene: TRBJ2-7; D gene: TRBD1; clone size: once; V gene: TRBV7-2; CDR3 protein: CASSLGQGFHEQYF; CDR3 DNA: TGTGCCAGCAGCCTGGGACAGGGATTCCACGAGCAGTACTTC
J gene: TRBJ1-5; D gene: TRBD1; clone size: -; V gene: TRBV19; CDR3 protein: CASSTDRGNQPQHF; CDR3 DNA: TGTGCCAGTAGTACTGACAGGGGCAATCAGCCCCAGCATTTT
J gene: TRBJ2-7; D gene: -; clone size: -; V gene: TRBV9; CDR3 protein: CASSVWEGAYEQYF; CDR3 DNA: TGTGCCAGCAGCGTATGGGAGGGGGCCTACGAGCAGTACTTC
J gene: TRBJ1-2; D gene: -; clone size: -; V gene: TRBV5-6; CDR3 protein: CASSQTGLGRGYTF; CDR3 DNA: TGTGCCAGCAGCCAAACCGGACTCGGGCGAGGCTACACCTTC
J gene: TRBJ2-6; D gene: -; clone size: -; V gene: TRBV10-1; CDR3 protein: CASSADRSSGANVLTF; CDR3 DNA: TGCGCCAGCAGTGCCGACAGAAGCTCTGGGGCCAACGTCCTGACTTTC
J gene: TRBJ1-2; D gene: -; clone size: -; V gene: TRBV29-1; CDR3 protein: CSVLREDYGYTF; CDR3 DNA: TGCAGCGTCCTCAGGGAGGACTATGGCTACACCTTC
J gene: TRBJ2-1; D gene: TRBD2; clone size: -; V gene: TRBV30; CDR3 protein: CAWAGGLANNNEQFF; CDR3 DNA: TGTGCCTGGGCCGGAGGACTAGCGAATAACAATGAGCAGTTCTTC
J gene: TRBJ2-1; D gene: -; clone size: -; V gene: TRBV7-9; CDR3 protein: CASRRTVDNEQFF; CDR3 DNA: TGTGCCAGCAGGAGGACTGTCGACAATGAGCAGTTCTTC
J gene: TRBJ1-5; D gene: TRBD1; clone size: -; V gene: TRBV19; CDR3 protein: CASNPRQGAGQPQHF; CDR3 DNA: TGTGCCAGTAACCCCCGACAGGGTGCTGGTCAGCCCCAGCATTTT
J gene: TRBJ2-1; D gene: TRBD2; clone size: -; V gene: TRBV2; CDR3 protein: CASRRTSGAYNEQFF; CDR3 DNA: TGTGCCAGCAGGAGGACTAGCGGGGCCTACAATGAGCAGTTCTTC
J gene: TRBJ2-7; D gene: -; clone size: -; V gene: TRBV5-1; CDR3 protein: CASREGTYEQYF; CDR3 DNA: TGCGCCAGCAGGGAGGGAACCTACGAGCAGTACTTC
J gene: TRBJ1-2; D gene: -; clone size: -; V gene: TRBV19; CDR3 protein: CASSIGRTRYGYTF; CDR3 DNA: TGTGCCAGTAGTATTGGAAGGACTCGCTATGGCTACACCTTC
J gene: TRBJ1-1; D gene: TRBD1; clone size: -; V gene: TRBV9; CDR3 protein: CASSVTGANTEAFF; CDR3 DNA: TGTGCCAGCAGCGTGACAGGGGCGAACACTGAAGCTTTCTTT
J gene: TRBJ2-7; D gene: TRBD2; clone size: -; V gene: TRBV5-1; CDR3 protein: CASSLVSGNEQYF; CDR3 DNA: TGCGCCAGCAGCTTGGTTAGCGGGAACGAGCAGTACTTC
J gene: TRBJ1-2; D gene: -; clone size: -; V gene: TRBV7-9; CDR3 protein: CASSPSANYGYTF; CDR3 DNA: TGTGCCAGCAGCCCCTCCGCTAACTATGGCTACACCTTC
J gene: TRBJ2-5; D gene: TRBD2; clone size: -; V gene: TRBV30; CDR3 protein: CAWSAFSGSGETQYF; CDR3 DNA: TGTGCCTGGAGTGCGTTCAGCGGGAGCGGCGAGACCCAGTACTTC
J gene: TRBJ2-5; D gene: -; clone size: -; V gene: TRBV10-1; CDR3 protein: CASSDKGETQYF; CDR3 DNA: TGCGCCAGCAGTGACAAGGGGGAGACCCAGTACTTC
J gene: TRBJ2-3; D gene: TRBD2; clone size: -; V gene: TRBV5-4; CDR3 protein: CASSLVGRQVAGGLTDTQYF; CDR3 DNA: TGTGCCAGCAGCTTGGTAGGTCGGCAGGTAGCGGGAGGTCTCACAGATACGCAGTATTTT
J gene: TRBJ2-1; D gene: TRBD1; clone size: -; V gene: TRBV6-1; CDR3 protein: CASSAFPGQGVNEQFF; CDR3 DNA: TGTGCCAGCAGTGCCTTCCCGGGACAGGGTGTCAATGAGCAGTTCTTC
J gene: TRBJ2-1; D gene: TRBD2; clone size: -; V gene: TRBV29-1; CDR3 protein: CSVFVGPGLAGGLHNEQFF; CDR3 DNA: TGCAGCGTTTTCGTAGGACCCGGTCTAGCGGGAGGCCTTCATAATGAGCAGTTCTTC
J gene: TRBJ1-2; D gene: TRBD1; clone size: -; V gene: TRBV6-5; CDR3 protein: CASSLHRDRIVGGYTF; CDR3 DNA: TGTGCCAGCAGTTTGCACCGGGACAGGATCGTTGGGGGCTACACCTTC